One sample yielded the 25 T cell receptor beta chains listed below, sequenced in a study of shared clonotypes between healthy human individuals. Profiled with immunoSEQ multiplex PCR; TCRdb holds only in-frame clones, not every one. Of millions of clones in the sample, over 85% were seen once. Input material: naive CD4+ T cells sorted from blood. The subset denotes: CD45RA+ positively selected. The receptor set was obtained from a man aged 18 to 35 in good health.

The chain's CDR3 is CASSGSTPSKTGSETQYF. Here the CDR3 DNA reads TGTGCCAGCAGCGGGAGTACCCCGTCTAAGACAGGGTCAGAGACCCAGTACTTC. The chain combines TRBV21-1 with TRBJ2-5; the tabulated D call, TRBD1, remains unverified against the DNA. TRBV21-1 is shown as a pseudogene. CDR3 length: 18 amino acids.

The chain uses TRBV6-5 and TRBJ1-3, with 10 bases identical to TRBD1. The ends lost 4 bases at V and 6 bases at J; junction bases unmatched: 6. The germline V gene encodes CDR1 MNHEY and CDR2 SVGAGI. The CDR3 contains 15 residues. CDR3 sequence reads: CASSSPGTGANTIYF. The CDR3 DNA follows: TGTGCCAGCAGTTCCCCCGGGACAGGGGCAAACACCATATATTTT.

A word on this clone: Within the sample, other DNA sequences also encode this same CDR3. The chain is built from TRBV2 and TRBJ1-1; D possibly corresponds to TRBD1 (5 bases). Germline V CDR1 and CDR2: SNHLY, FYNNEI. Trimming cost V 6 bases and J 0 bases, with 8 bases left between them. This CDR3 has 13 amino acids. CDR3 amino acids: CASRGEVNTEAFF. Here the CDR3 DNA reads TGTGCCAGCAGAGGGGAGGTGAACACTGAAGCTTTCTTT.

Details on this clone: In the same sample, other DNA sequences code for this CDR3. The chain recombines TRBV18 with TRBJ1-5; tentative D call: TRBD1 (6 bases). CDR3 size: 14 residues. V was clipped by 2 bases and J by 5 bases, with 10 bases between them. Germline CDR1 and CDR2: KGHSH and LQKENI. The CDR3 protein is CASSPYRGDQPQHF. CDR3 nucleotides: TGTGCCAGCTCACCATATAGGGGGGATCAGCCCCAGCATTTT.

As to this clone: Other DNA sequences in this sample translate to the same CDR3. CDR3 in amino acids: CASSSGQQETQYF. CDR3 bases: TGCGCCAGCAGCTCAGGCCAGCAAGAGACCCAGTACTTC. V and J are TRBV5-1 and TRBJ2-5; D remains ambiguous. Germline lookup yields CDR1 SGHRS and CDR2 YFSETQ. The CDR3 spans 13 residues. Trimming took off 3 bases at V and 2 bases at J, with 8 bases between the two ends.

The J gene is TRBJ2-4, the V gene TRBV7-9; D remains unclear. V shed 8 bases and J shed 5 bases, with 7 bases lying between them. Germline V gene data show CDR1 as SEHNR and CDR2 as FQNEAQ (reference sequence). The CDR3 is 11 amino acids. The CDR3 DNA is TGTGCCAGCTCCGCCGAAAACATTCAGTACTTC. Translating it yields CASSAENIQYF.

J is TRBJ1-1 and V is TRBV5-6; unclear D gene. The CDR3 spans 15 residues. Trimming shortened V by 1 base and J by 0 bases, and 10 bases separated the two germline ends. The germline V gene has CDR1 SGHDT and CDR2 YYEEEE. CDR3 sequence: CASSLLPLMNTEAFF. CDR3 in DNA: TGTGCCAGCAGCTTGTTGCCACTAATGAACACTGAAGCTTTCTTT.

The chain has TRBV18 and TRBJ2-5, with D possibly being TRBD1 (5 bases). This CDR3 region has 16 residues. Deletions cut 1 base from V and 2 bases from J, with 14 bases between. From germline, CDR1 is KGHSH and CDR2 LQKENI. In nucleotides, the CDR3 is TGTGCCAGCTCACCACGATCGAAGACAGATCAAGAGACCCAGTACTTC. Translating it yields CASSPRSKTDQETQYF.

This chain connects TRBV7-2 to TRBJ1-2, with D tentatively TRBD1 (6 bases). V shed 5 bases and J shed 0 bases, with 10 bases lying between them. From germline, CDR1 is SGHTA and CDR2 FQGNSA. CDR3 length: 14 amino acids. This CDR3 reads CASSPGQTNYGYTF. For the CDR3, the DNA is TGTGCCAGCAGCCCGGGACAAACTAACTATGGCTACACCTTC. Combining the CDR3 with reference TRBV7-2 and TRBJ1-2 gives the whole variable domain GAGVSQSPSNKVTEKGKDVELRCDPISGHTALYWYRQSLGQGLEFLIYFQGNSAPDKSGLPSDRFSAERTGGSVSTLTIQRTQQEDSAVYLCASSPGQTNYGYTFGSGTRLTVV.

V and J are TRBV15 and TRBJ1-1; TRBD1 agrees at 8 bases. This CDR3 comprises 14 residues. J lost 11 bases, V lost 4 bases, and 12 bases had no gene match. Germline CDR1 LNHNV, CDR2 YYDKDF (reference sequence). CDR3 loop: CATSTGQGKVLAFF. DNA for the CDR3: TGTGCCACCAGCACCGGACAGGGTAAGGTTCTGGCTTTCTTT.

This clone showed up just once. The gene calls are TRBV7-8 and TRBJ2-5, with 7 positions matching TRBD1. V was clipped by 5 bases and J by 2 bases; unmatched bases: 11. The CDR3 is 16 residues long. Per the germline V gene, CDR1 is SGHVS and CDR2 is FQNEAQ. CDR3 loop: CASSARDSLAQETQYF. The CDR3 DNA reads TGTGCCAGCAGCGCCCGGGACAGTCTGGCTCAAGAGACCCAGTACTTC.

The chain combines TRBV28 with TRBJ2-6, with D possibly TRBD2 on 6 matching bases. The V end lost 6 bases, the J end lost 9 bases, and 18 bases lay between the germline ends. Germline CDR1 reads MDHEN; CDR2 reads SYDVKM. The CDR3 contains 15 residues. CDR3 in amino acids: CASSKGEGEVNVLTF. CDR3 nucleotides: TGTGCCAGCAGCAAAGGGGAAGGGGAGGTCAACGTCCTGACTTTC.

The J gene is TRBJ1-5, the V gene TRBV6-4, with 7 nucleotides matching TRBD1. The CDR3 runs 13 residues. J gave up 7 bases and V 3 bases, and 3 bases lay outside the gene matches. Germline CDR1 and CDR2: MRHNA and SNTAGT. This CDR3 is CASSETGNQPQHF. Here the CDR3 DNA reads TGTGCCAGCAGTGAGACAGGGAACCAGCCCCAGCATTTT.

The V gene is TRBV7-2, the J gene TRBJ2-5, with a possible D match to TRBD1 (6 bases). CDR3 size: 14 residues. The V gene's germline CDR1 is SGHTA and CDR2 FQGNSA. V was pared by 3 bases and J by 4 bases, with 12 bases between. CDR3 bases: TGTGCCAGCAGCTTTATGCAGGGGATAGAGACCCAGTACTTC. It specifies CASSFMQGIETQYF.

The chain joins TRBV19 to TRBJ1-5, with 10 bases aligning to TRBD1. Germline V gene sequence: CDR1 LNHDA, CDR2 SQIVND (reference sequence). This CDR3 has 18 residues. Losses at the gene ends were 6 bases for V and 0 bases for J; bases not matched to a gene: 11. In nucleotides, the CDR3 is TGTGCCAGTAGGTCCCCGGGACAGGGGACATATAGCAATCAGCCCCAGCATTTT. Translated: CASRSPGQGTYSNQPQHF.

The chain combines TRBV14 with TRBJ2-7; TRBD1 is a possible D gene (5 bases). V was pared by 1 base and J by 6 bases, with 10 bases between. This CDR3 comprises 13 residues. The V gene's germline CDR1 is SGHDN and CDR2 FVKESK. CDR3 amino acids: CASSQVGPSEQYF. DNA for the CDR3: TGTGCCAGCAGCCAAGTGGGGCCGAGCGAGCAGTACTTC.

The J gene is TRBJ2-7, the V gene TRBV1; the table's D call, TRBD2, was not checked against the DNA. TRBV1 is marked as a pseudogene. This CDR3 comprises 14 residues. The CDR3 nucleotides are TGCACCAGTCCGGTGGGGGGGGGCCCTTACGAGCAGTACTTC. As protein: CTSPVGGGPYEQYF.

The V gene is TRBV6-1, the J gene TRBJ2-2, with D possibly being TRBD1 or TRBD2 (5 bases each). Trimming took off 8 bases at V and 4 bases at J, with 17 bases between the two ends. The length of the CDR3 is 15 residues. Germline lookup yields CDR1 MNHNS and CDR2 SASEGT. CDR3 DNA sequence: TGTGCCAGCCCGAGGGGCGGTAGGACCACCGGGGAGCTGTTTTTT. This codes for CASPRGGRTTGELFF.

The V call is TRBV7-6, the J call TRBJ1-3; D ambiguous. V lost 2 bases and J lost 6, with 8 bases in between. The CDR3 sequence is 13 residues long. The germline gives CDR1 SGHVS, CDR2 FNYEAQ. This chain's CDR3 is CASSLSTANTIYF. The CDR3 DNA reads TGTGCCAGCAGCTTAAGTACCGCAAACACCATATATTTT.

This chain links TRBV4-3 with TRBJ2-5; D not certain. V dropped 4 bases and J dropped 2 bases, with 17 bases sitting between them. The CDR3 totals 16 residues. Germline CDR1 LGHNA, CDR2 YSLEER. The CDR3 coding sequence is TGCGCCAGCAGCCGGACGACGGTCCTTAATCAAGAGACCCAGTACTTC. Translation: CASSRTTVLNQETQYF.

The chain carries TRBV5-1 and TRBJ2-1; D ambiguous. The CDR3 runs to 16 residues. CDR1 is SGHRS and CDR2 is YFSETQ in the germline V gene. V was cut by 0 bases and J by 3 bases, with 13 bases left in between. The CDR3 loop reads CASSLAGAWVYNEQFF. Written as DNA, the CDR3 is TGCGCCAGCAGCTTGGCCGGCGCATGGGTCTACAATGAGCAGTTCTTC. Combining the CDR3 with reference TRBV5-1 and TRBJ2-1 gives the whole variable domain KAGVTQTPRYLIKTRGQQVTLSCSPISGHRSVSWYQQTPGQGLQFLFEYFSETQRNKGNFPGRFSGRQFSNSRSEMNVSTLELGDSALYLCASSLAGAWVYNEQFFGPGTRLTVL.

The chain is built from TRBV6-1 and TRBJ1-3; D is undetermined. V was clipped by 7 bases and J by 3 bases, with 10 bases between them. CDR1 and CDR2 from the germline V gene are MNHNS and SASEGT. The CDR3 length is 13 residues. The CDR3 DNA reads as TGTGCCAGCATGAAGTCCTTTGGAAACACCATATATTTT. Protein: CASMKSFGNTIYF.

The rearrangement uses TRBV11-3 and TRBJ1-3, with D unclear. This CDR3 is built from 15 residues. Germline V gene sequence: CDR1 SGHNT, CDR2 YENEEA. The V end was cut by 0 bases, the J end by 0 bases, with 6 bases between. CDR3 protein: CASSLDSSSGNTIYF. Here the CDR3 DNA reads TGTGCCAGCAGCTTAGATTCGAGCTCTGGAAACACCATATATTTT.

The rearrangement links TRBV21-1 to TRBJ1-6. TRBV21-1 is an annotated pseudogene. The CDR3 spans 14 residues. The DNA for the CDR3 is TGTGCCAGCAATCCGGGACTCATTAATTCACCCCTCCACTTT. Translation: CASNPGLINSPLHF.

The V and J genes are TRBV5-1 and TRBJ2-1; 13 positions agree with TRBD2. CDR1 and CDR2 from the germline V gene are SGHRS and YFSETQ. V lost 4 bases and J lost 9; bases outside the gene matches: 7. This CDR3 contains 15 residues. The CDR3 loop is CASSPWTSGGGEQFF. The CDR3 region has the DNA TGCGCCAGCAGCCCGTGGACTAGCGGGGGTGGTGAGCAGTTCTTC.